The subject of this entry is one T cell receptor (beta chain). Its antigen specificity is not known. Nothing much larger sits one base from this clone, and base qualities are not available. This entry is derived from a study of T cell responses to AZD1222 COVID-19 vaccine (TCRdb year 2021). General notes on the study: A total of 230 or so trial participants underwent TCR sequencing, of whom about 200 received two doses of AZD1222 and some 26 received two doses of the MenACWY control vaccine. Trial participants were enrolled by age into 18-55, 56-69 and 70-plus year subgroups, with around 140, 26 and 57 TCR-sequenced participants respectively.

What the time point label conveys for this sample: about 28 days (+/-7) after the second vaccine dose. The treatment or condition label, as the study defines it: meningococcal conjugate vaccine given as trial control. Vaccinee samples were obtained from the UK trials COV001 and COV002, which included a single-blind randomized controlled phase 2/3 trial of AZD1222 (ChAdOx1 nCoV-19) in healthy adults. For TCRbeta chain sequencing, PBMC samples from trial participants were taken at day 0 and at day 28 after the second dose. Findings and caveats that apply to the study as a whole: Because no samples from the day 14 peak response were available, repertoires could be characterized only after the peak T cell response. Reportedly, close to half of the unique spike-specific TCRs recognized epitopes lying outside the regions that are mutated in the B.1.351 and B.1.1.7 variants. Conclusions about previously exposed vaccinees were limited because only a handful of AZD1222 recipients were SARS-CoV-2 seropositive at baseline. The 56-69-year group was small, and its depth increase did not reach significance, likely because of low power. Most participants were white British and females outnumbered males, and the authors suggested that clonal diversity may have been underestimated. The vaccine-associated CD4 TCRs covered the entire spike protein, and the dominant responses fell in regions 160-218 and 743-854. After two AZD1222 doses, both the breadth and the depth of spike-specific TCRs were significantly higher than at day 0 and than in MenACWY recipients.

The CDR3 runs 13 amino acids, cysteine and phenylalanine included. Only the CDR3 part of the read is kept: 39 bases, read in frame from the first base. V loses 5 bases of germline sequence and J loses 3 bases, and the interval between the two ends is 10 bases. CDR1 and CDR2, per the germline V gene, are WSHSY and SAAADI. The CDR3 regions of human TCRbeta chains were subjected to immunosequencing. In the paper's pipeline: Repertoire TCRs were matched against a reference library of SARS-CoV-2-specific TCRs generated with the MIRA antigen-specificity platform. Breadth was defined as the fraction of unique TCRs that were SARS-CoV-2-associated. Depth was defined as the fraction of total T cells that were SARS-CoV-2-associated. Using the MIRA data, every spike-specific TCR was mapped to the spike region that the TCR reacted to and assigned to either a CD4 or a CD8 class. Log10-transformed breadth and depth values were compared by one-way ANOVA with Sidak's multiple comparisons tests. TCRdb stores this immuneACCESS table with in-frame sequences only. Part of the clones is absent; in the studies checked, under half of the shortfall reflects unresolved V genes, and no reason is known for the rest. The V and J calls and clone size come from that table; D and trimming were worked out from the DNA. This sample lists tens of thousands of clones; around 80% were detected once. Roughly 22% of the sample is taken by the ten largest.

The V and J genes are TRBV10-2 and TRBJ1-1; 6 matching bases give a weak D call of TRBD1. This specimen consisted of peripheral blood, obtained 28 days after the second dose of the MenACWY control vaccine. This receptor was identified in an adult who received the MenACWY meningococcal vaccine as a control. Here the CDR3 is given as CASSPTGDTEAFF. The DNA sequence is given as TGCGCCAGCAGTCCGACAGGAGACACTGAAGCTTTCTTT.